These T cell receptor beta chains were read from a single sample in a study of Ad26.COV2.S vaccination and SARS-CoV-2 variants. Only in-frame clones appear in the TCRdb table, and some are missing; sequencing was by immunoSEQ multiplex PCR. Here the sample spans around 400,000 clones, approximately 92% being singletons. Sequenced here: peripheral blood, sampled in a trial of Ad26.COV2.S vaccine versus placebo. These receptors were collected from a person between 18 and 65 years old who received the Ad26.COV2.S COVID-19 vaccine or a placebo. CDR3s include the opening cysteine and the closing phenylalanine or tryptophan. The D gene is left open where the match is weak. Clone size is shown for a subset of rows, as once, few, many or a class of expanded clone.

j_gene | abundance | len | v_gene | d_gene | CDR3aa | CDR3nt
TRBJ2-1 | - | 19 | TRBV4-1 | TRBD2 | CASSQDGTSGRALRNEQFF | TGCGCCAGCAGCCAAGACGGGACTAGCGGGAGGGCCCTGAGGAATGAGCAGTTCTTC
TRBJ2-7 | - | 15 | TRBV27 | TRBD1 | CASSLAGTGSYEQYF | TGTGCCAGCAGTTTAGCGGGGACAGGGTCATACGAGCAGTACTTC
TRBJ1-5 | few | 13 | TRBV27 | - | CASSLSGNQPQHF | TGTGCCAGCAGTCTATCAGGGAATCAGCCCCAGCATTTT
TRBJ2-3 | - | 13 | TRBV14 | - | CASSQDLSGPQYF | TGTGCCAGCAGCCAAGATCTGTCGGGGCCCCAGTATTTT
TRBJ2-3 | - | 14 | TRBV24-1 | - | CATSSGQWTDTQYF | TGTGCCACCAGTTCGGGACAATGGACAGATACGCAGTATTTT
TRBJ2-5 | - | 15 | TRBV6-5 | TRBD2 | CASSYDASGSETQYF | TGTGCCAGCAGTTACGACGCTAGCGGGAGTGAGACCCAGTACTTC
TRBJ2-7 | - | 15 | TRBV7-2 | - | CASSQKGGRFLWQYF | TGTGCCAGCAGCCAAAAGGGGGGGAGGTTTTTGTGGCAGTACTTC
TRBJ2-1 | - | 15 | TRBV11-2 | TRBD2 | CASSLEAGGRNEQFF | TGTGCCAGCAGCTTAGAAGCGGGAGGGAGAAATGAGCAGTTCTTC
TRBJ1-2 | - | 13 | TRBV10-1 | - | CASSESQDYGYTF | TGCGCCAGCAGTGAGTCGCAGGACTATGGCTACACCTTC
TRBJ1-6 | - | 15 | TRBV11-3 | - | CASSPEGTPVWALHF | TGTGCCAGCAGCCCGGAAGGGACGCCGGTCTGGGCCCTCCACTTT
TRBJ2-5 | - | 15 | TRBV24-1 | TRBD2 | CATSDSGLGQETQYF | TGTGCCACCAGTGATTCTGGACTAGGTCAAGAGACCCAGTACTTC
TRBJ1-2 | - | 12 | TRBV6-2/TRBV6-3 | - | CASSYEPYGYTF | TGTGCCAGCAGTTACGAGCCCTATGGCTACACCTTC
TRBJ1-5 | - | 13 | TRBV4-1 | TRBD1 | CASSHDRDQPQHF | TGCGCCAGCAGCCACGACAGGGATCAGCCCCAGCATTTT
TRBJ2-6 | - | 17 | TRBV15 | - | CATSSRGGFFGANVLTF | TGTGCCACCAGCAGCCGAGGGGGGTTCTTTGGGGCCAACGTCCTGACTTTC
TRBJ2-3 | - | 13 | TRBV2 | - | CASSPGVTDTQYF | TGTGCCAGCAGCCCTGGAGTTACAGATACGCAGTATTTT
TRBJ1-6 | - | 16 | TRBV4-3 | - | CASSQDIFQPNSPLHF | TGCGCCAGCAGCCAAGATATTTTCCAGCCCAATTCACCCCTCCACTTT